One sample yielded the 27 T cell receptor beta chains listed below, sequenced in a study of blood T cell repertoires in COVID-19. The assay was immunoSEQ multiplex PCR, and TCRdb's table has in-frame clones only and misses some. The sample lists roughly 80,000 clones, approximately 89% occurring once. Sequences were obtained from peripheral blood. These receptors came from a man aged 45 to 65 with active COVID-19.

J is TRBJ2-4 and V is TRBV28; 12 bases line up with TRBD1. The V and J ends lost 6 bases and 6 bases, in that order; junction bases with no gene match: 12. Germline V CDR1 and CDR2: MDHEN, SYDVKM. The CDR3 loop spans 17 amino acids. The CDR3 is CASRGHGTGGVGNIQYF. The CDR3 bases are TGTGCCAGCAGGGGACACGGGACAGGGGGCGTTGGAAACATTCAGTACTTC. Based on the CDR3 plus reference TRBV28 and TRBJ2-4, the full variable domain is DVKVTQSSRYLVKRTGEKVFLECVQDMDHENMFWYRQDPGLGLRLIYFSYDVKMKEKGDIPEGYSVSREKKERFSLILESASTNQTSMYLCASRGHGTGGVGNIQYFGAGTRLSVL.

This chain uses TRBV28 with TRBJ1-3; possible D gene TRBD1, 5 bases. This CDR3 contains 14 residues. V gave up 4 bases and J gave up 5 bases, with 12 bases separating them. CDR1 is MDHEN, CDR2 SYDVKM, per germline. The CDR3 DNA reads as TGTGCCAGCAGTTCCAAGACAGTCCGAAACACCATATATTTT. This sequence encodes CASSSKTVRNTIYF.

This clone was detected once. V usage is TRBV6-2 or TRBV6-3 and J usage is TRBJ1-1, with D possibly TRBD1 on 5 matching bases. V shed 5 bases and J shed 5 bases, with 9 bases lying between them. CDR1 and CDR2 from the germline V gene are MNHEY and SVGEGT. This CDR3 has 12 residues. CDR3 coding DNA: TGTGCCAGCAGTCAGGAGGGGACTGAAGCTTTCTTT. Translation: CASSQEGTEAFF.

The genes are TRBV27 and TRBJ1-5, with TRBD1 as a possible D gene (6 bases). Trimming left V 4 bases short and J 2 bases short, with 12 bases between. This CDR3 region has 15 residues. Germline assignment: CDR1 MNHEY and CDR2 SMNVEV (reference sequence). The CDR3 spells CASSWAGGGNQPQHF. The CDR3 coding sequence is TGTGCCAGCAGTTGGGCGGGGGGCGGCAATCAGCCCCAGCATTTT.

The chain is built from TRBV6-2 or TRBV6-3 and TRBJ2-7; weak D call: TRBD2 (5 bases). CDR1 MNHEY and CDR2 SVGEGT come from the germline V gene. The CDR3 has 13 amino acids. Trimming cost V 5 bases and J 7 bases, with 15 bases left between them. The CDR3 nucleotides read TGTGCCAGCAGTACCGTCCTGCCGGGGGAGCAGTACTTC. This codes for CASSTVLPGEQYF.

V is TRBV9 and J is TRBJ2-1, with 8 bases identical to TRBD1. Germline V gene lookup returns CDR1 SGDLS and CDR2 YYNGEE. V lost 4 bases to trimming and J lost 7 bases; unmatched junction nucleotides: 10. The CDR3 spans 15 residues. The CDR3 bases are TGTGCCAGCAGCCCCCAGGACAGGGATGTAAATGAGCAGTTCTTC. It is translated as CASSPQDRDVNEQFF.

The rearrangement links TRBV7-9 to TRBJ1-2, with TRBD1 as a possible D gene (5 bases). Germline lookup yields CDR1 SEHNR and CDR2 FQNEAQ (reference sequence). CDR3 length: 17 residues. Trimming took 3 bases from V and 2 from J, leaving 19 bases between them. The CDR3 bases are TGTGCCAGCAGCTTGAGCCTCTCCGCAGGGAAAAACTATGGCTACACCTTC. Protein sequence: CASSLSLSAGKNYGYTF. Based on the CDR3 plus reference TRBV7-9 and TRBJ1-2, the full variable domain is DTGVSQNPRHKITKRGQNVTFRCDPISEHNRLYWYRQTLGQGPEFLTYFQNEAQLEKSRLLSDRFSAERPKGSFSTLEIQRTEQGDSAMYLCASSLSLSAGKNYGYTFGSGTRLTVV.

In its sample, this clone was seen once. This chain uses TRBV28 with TRBJ2-5; weak D call: TRBD1 (5 bases). The germline V and J ends were trimmed by 4 bases and 3 bases, with 15 bases remaining between them. The germline gives CDR1 MDHEN, CDR2 SYDVKM. CDR3 size: 15 residues. The CDR3, as DNA: TGTGCCAGCAGTTCGTTGTATGGGGCCGAAGAGACCCAGTACTTC. Protein: CASSSLYGAEETQYF.

This clone was seen only a few times. The rearrangement links TRBV5-1 to TRBJ1-3; 11 positions agree with TRBD1. CDR1 SGHRS and CDR2 YFSETQ come from the germline V gene. CDR3 size: 18 residues. V trimming: 3 bases; J trimming: 0 bases; junction bases outside the gene matches: 8. The CDR3, as DNA: TGCGCCAGCAGCTGGGGGACAGGGGGTTTCAGCTCTGGAAACACCATATATTTT. This translates into CASSWGTGGFSSGNTIYF.

This chain links TRBV30 with TRBJ2-3; TRBD2 is a possible D gene (5 bases). V lost 5 bases and J 4 bases, leaving 7 bases between the germline ends. The germline gives CDR1 GTSNPN, CDR2 SVGIG (reference sequence). The CDR3 loop spans 11 amino acids. The CDR3 sequence is CAWASSDTQYF. DNA of the CDR3: TGTGCCTGGGCTAGCTCAGATACGCAGTATTTT.

The chain joins TRBV19 to TRBJ1-2; TRBD1 aligns across 10 bases. V lost 6 bases to trimming and J lost 3 bases; unmatched junction nucleotides: 4. This CDR3 contains 14 residues. The germline V gene has CDR1 LNHDA and CDR2 SQIVND (reference sequence). In DNA form, the CDR3 reads TGTGCCAGTAGAACGACAGGGGGCGACTATGGCTACACCTTC. Encoded protein: CASRTTGGDYGYTF.

J is TRBJ2-4 and V is TRBV27, with TRBD1 matching over 9 bases. The CDR3 covers 16 residues. CDR1 is MNHEY, CDR2 SMNVEV, per germline (reference sequence). The ends lost 4 bases at V and 2 bases at J; junction bases unmatched: 6. CDR3 amino acids: CASSSGQGRPKNIQYF. CDR3 bases: TGTGCCAGCAGTTCCGGACAGGGGAGGCCCAAAAACATTCAGTACTTC.

This chain links TRBV28 with TRBJ1-5; D is perhaps TRBD1 (5 bases). This CDR3 has 14 residues. Germline CDR1 and CDR2: MDHEN and SYDVKM. V was clipped by 3 bases and J by 7 bases, with 13 bases between them. The DNA of the CDR3 is TGTGCCAGCAGTTTCGTAGGGCGGGGGCAGCCCCAGCATTTT. It is translated as CASSFVGRGQPQHF.

V usage is TRBV4-1 and J usage is TRBJ2-5; 11 nucleotides line up with TRBD2. With 4 bases clipped from V and 2 bases from J, the junction kept 12 bases outside the gene matches. The CDR3 totals 18 residues. The germline gives CDR1 MGHRA, CDR2 YSYEKL. This chain's CDR3 is CASSLTPATSGGQETQYF. The CDR3 DNA sequence: TGCGCCAGCAGCCTTACCCCAGCCACTAGCGGGGGACAAGAGACCCAGTACTTC.

The chain uses TRBV29-1 and TRBJ1-1, with D possibly matching TRBD1 (6 bases). CDR3 length equals 11 residues. V lost 3 bases, J lost 11 bases, and 13 bases lay in between. Germline CDR1 and CDR2: SQVTM and ANQGSEA. CDR3 DNA: TGCAGCGTTGAGGGGCAGGGGAAGGCTTTCTTT. Residues: CSVEGQGKAFF.

This clone was seen just once. The gene calls are TRBV11-2 and TRBJ1-4; 7 nucleotides align to TRBD1. The length of the CDR3 is 15 residues. V lost 0 bases, J lost 3 bases, and 1 base stayed unmatched. Germline loops: CDR1 SGHAT, CDR2 FQNNGV. The CDR3 nucleotides are TGTGCCAGCAGCTTAGAAGACAGGGCTAATGAAAAACTGTTTTTT. Residues: CASSLEDRANEKLFF.

The rearrangement joins TRBV19 to TRBJ1-5; 10 bases agree with TRBD1. V lost 3 bases and J lost 4; bases outside the gene matches: 3. The CDR3 extends over 15 amino acids. Germline V gives CDR1 LNHDA, CDR2 SQIVND (reference sequence). This chain's CDR3 is CASSIRQGANQPQHF. Here the CDR3 DNA reads TGTGCCAGTAGTATCCGACAGGGGGCGAATCAGCCCCAGCATTTT. The complete variable domain, with remaining parts taken from reference TRBV19 and TRBJ1-5, reads DGGITQSPKYLFRKEGQNVTLSCEQNLNHDAMYWYRQDPGQGLRLIYYSQIVNDFQKGDIAEGYSVSREKKESFPLTVTSAQKNPTAFYLCASSIRQGANQPQHFGDGTRLSIL.

This clone was seen once. The J gene is TRBJ2-3, the V gene TRBV13; 13 bases match TRBD2. The CDR3 totals 17 residues. The V gene end was trimmed by 3 bases and the J gene end by 2 bases; junction bases not matched to a gene: 5. Germline V gene sequence: CDR1 PRHDT, CDR2 FYEKMQ (reference sequence). The CDR3 bases are TGTGCCAGCAGCTTTGGGACTAGCGGGGAATACACAGATACGCAGTATTTT. This codes for CASSFGTSGEYTDTQYF. The full variable domain, completed using reference TRBV13 and TRBJ2-3, is AAGVIQSPRHLIKEKRETATLKCYPIPRHDTVYWYQQGPGQDPQFLISFYEKMQSDKGSIPDRFSAQQFSDYHSELNMSSLELGDSALYFCASSFGTSGEYTDTQYFGPGTRLTVL.

This clone has only one observation. The chain recombines TRBV18 with TRBJ2-2; TRBD1 agrees at 8 bases. Trimming at V came to 1 base and at J to 0 bases, leaving 1 base not matched to a gene. Germline loops: CDR1 KGHSH, CDR2 LQKENI. The CDR3 runs 16 residues. The CDR3 DNA reads as TGTGCCAGCTCACCACGGGGACAGGCGAACACCGGGGAGCTGTTTTTT. This encodes CASSPRGQANTGELFF.

The chain employs TRBV7-2 and TRBJ1-5; TRBD1 matches 9 bases. Germline V gene data show CDR1 as SGHTA and CDR2 as FQGNSA. The V and J ends lost 5 bases and 3 bases, in that order; junction bases with no gene match: 5. The CDR3 is 15 residues long. The CDR3 is CASSLWTGVNQPQHF. CDR3 nucleotides: TGTGCCAGCAGCCTATGGACAGGGGTCAATCAGCCCCAGCATTTT.

The chain links TRBV3-1 (or the pseudogene TRBV3-2) to TRBJ2-1, with D unclear. The CDR3 runs 16 residues. Deletions cut 3 bases from V and 3 bases from J, with 15 bases between. CDR1 LGHDT and CDR2 YNNKEL come from the germline V gene (reference sequence). This chain's CDR3 is CASSQGLWPGYNEQFF. CDR3 DNA: TGTGCCAGCAGCCAGGGCCTTTGGCCCGGCTACAATGAGCAGTTCTTC.

The rearrangement links TRBV6-5 to TRBJ1-5, with D maybe TRBD1 (6 bases). The CDR3 contains 14 residues. CDR1 and CDR2 (germline): MNHEY, SVGAGI. The V gene lost 5 bases and the J gene lost 3 bases, with 11 bases spanning the gap. DNA for the CDR3: TGTGCCAGCAGTCCCCGGGACACCAATCAGCCCCAGCATTTT. This translates into CASSPRDTNQPQHF.

The chain employs TRBV27 and TRBJ1-2, with 7 bases fitting TRBD1. Germline trimming cut 3 bases from V and 9 bases from J; bases unmatched to any gene: 10. There are 14 residues in the CDR3. Germline assignment: CDR1 MNHEY and CDR2 SMNVEV (reference sequence). Here the CDR3 DNA reads TGTGCCAGCAGTTTCTCGGACAGGTCCAGGAGCTACACCTTC. Translation: CASSFSDRSRSYTF.

This clone was picked up one time. The rearrangement links TRBV27 to TRBJ2-7; weak D call: TRBD2 (5 bases). The CDR3 consists of 14 residues. V lost 7 bases and J lost 0, with 13 bases in between. Germline V gives CDR1 MNHEY, CDR2 SMNVEV (reference sequence). The CDR3 DNA is TGTGCCAGCAAGCCCCGGGGAGCCTCCTACGAGCAGTACTTC. Translating gives CASKPRGASYEQYF.

This clone was detected only once. CDR3 in amino acids: CASSQTGGMSKNIQYF. In nucleotides, the CDR3 is TGTGCCAGCAGTCAGACAGGGGGCATGTCCAAAAACATTCAGTACTTC. V usage is TRBV7-3 and J usage is TRBJ2-4; 10 bases match TRBD1. CDR3 length: 16 amino acids. Germline CDR1 reads SGHTA; CDR2 reads FQGTGA. V lost 6 bases and J lost 2; bases outside the gene matches: 7.

The chain is built from TRBV27 and TRBJ1-1, with unresolved D. The CDR3 sequence is 14 residues long. Trimming pared 2 bases from V and 1 base from J, leaving 8 bases between. CDR1 is MNHEY, CDR2 SMNVEV, per germline (reference sequence). The CDR3 coding sequence is TGTGCCAGCAGTTTACAGACGGGGAACACTGAAGCTTTCTTT. Amino acid sequence: CASSLQTGNTEAFF.

The chain couples TRBV7-2 to TRBJ2-5, with 9 bases lining up with TRBD2. Germline loops: CDR1 SGHTA, CDR2 FQGNSA. The CDR3 runs 17 residues. V dropped 4 bases and J dropped 5; count of bases not matched to a gene: 14. The DNA of the CDR3 is TGTGCCAGCAGCTCCCCGGGAGGGAGCGGGAGGACGGAGACCCAGTACTTC. Its translation is CASSSPGGSGRTETQYF.